This T cell receptor beta chain was obtained from a study of regulatory T cells in long-lasting Graves disease. Germline-derived CDR1 and CDR2 are MNHNS and SASEGT. This CDR3 spans 12 amino acids. V shed 2 bases and J shed 5 bases, with 7 bases lying between them. Time point given: newly diagnosed GD, antithyroid drugs for less than 3 months. PBMCs provided the RNA from which the TCR library was made. Arm-PCR of CDR3 regions with iRepertoire HTBI primers generated TCR beta libraries. TCRdb re-called the multiplex PCR reads through MiXCR, storing one row per CDR3 protein. The table has roughly 560,000 distinct CDR3 sequences, 12% seen once. This clonotype appeared many times. The same sample was also used in a study of T cells in Graves' hyperthyroidism and ophthalmopathy.

The sequence was obtained from a woman in her 30s with Graves disease. The V gene is TRBV6-1, the J gene TRBJ2-7, with D hard to call. Sequenced material: peripheral blood mononuclear cells (PBMCs), taken at new diagnosis, from a patient treated with antithyroid drugs. CDR3 in DNA: TGTGCCAGCAGTGAATCTGGGGACGAGCAGTACTTC. Amino acids: CASSESGDEQYF.